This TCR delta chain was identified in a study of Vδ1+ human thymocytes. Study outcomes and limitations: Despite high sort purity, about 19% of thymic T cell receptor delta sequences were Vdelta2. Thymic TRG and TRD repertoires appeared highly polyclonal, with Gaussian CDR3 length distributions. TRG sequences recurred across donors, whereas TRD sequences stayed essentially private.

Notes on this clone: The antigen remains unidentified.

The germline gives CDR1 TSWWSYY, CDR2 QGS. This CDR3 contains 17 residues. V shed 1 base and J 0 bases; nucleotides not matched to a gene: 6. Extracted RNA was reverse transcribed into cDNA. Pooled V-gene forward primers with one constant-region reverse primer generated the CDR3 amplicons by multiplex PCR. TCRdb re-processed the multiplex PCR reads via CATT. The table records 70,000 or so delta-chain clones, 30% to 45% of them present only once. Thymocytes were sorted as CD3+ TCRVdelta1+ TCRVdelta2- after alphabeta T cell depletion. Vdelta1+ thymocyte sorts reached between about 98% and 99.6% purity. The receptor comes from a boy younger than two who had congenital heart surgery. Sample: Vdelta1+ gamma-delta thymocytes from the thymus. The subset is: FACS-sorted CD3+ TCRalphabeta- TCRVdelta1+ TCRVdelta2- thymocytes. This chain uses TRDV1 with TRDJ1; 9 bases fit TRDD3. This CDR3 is CALGEQRAGGYTDKLIF. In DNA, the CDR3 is TGTGCTCTTGGGGAACAGAGGGCTGGGGGATACACCGATAAACTCATCTTT.